This record looks at one T cell receptor (beta chain) sequence and its context. Its antigen remains unidentified. The data were taken from a study of CD8+ T cells in alopecia areata. Findings and limits, study-wide: Mice showed clearer TCR sharing than patients did, a gap that was possibly HLA-related.

The CDR3 spans 11 residues. Between the trimmed V and J ends, which lost 5 bases and 8 bases, there was a span of 9 bases. Germline V gene lookup returns CDR1 SQVTM and CDR2 ANQGSEA. The authors sorted CD4+ and CD8+ T cells from PBMCs. In each case, RNA was isolated and then reverse transcribed into cDNA as the sequencing template. Clones were sequenced by immunoSEQ multiplex PCR, and TCRdb holds only the in-frame ones, with some missing. The sample has 110,000 to 150,000 clones, approximately 60% seen once. This sequence originates from a human donor in good health. The J gene is TRBJ2-2, the V gene TRBV29-1; D unclear. Sequenced: CD8+ T cells sorted from blood. The CDR3 nucleotides are TGCAGCGTTCCGAGTGGGGGGGAGCTGTTTTTT. Protein: CSVPSGGELFF.